The 5 T cell receptor beta chains in this list originate from one sample, sequenced in a study of blood T cell repertoires in COVID-19. Sequenced by immunoSEQ multiplex PCR; TCRdb stores in-frame clones only, minus some. The sample contains 250,000 or so clones, approximately 82% of which appear only once. Sequenced sample: peripheral blood. These receptors were collected from a woman aged 18-29 years with acute or convalescent COVID-19.

This chain uses TRBV12-3 or TRBV12-4 with TRBJ2-7; D remains ambiguous. Trimming stripped 3 bases from V and 3 bases from J, with 9 bases between. CDR3 size: 13 residues. CDR3 sequence (DNA): TGTGCCAGCAGTTTTTTGAGAAACTACGAGCAGTACTTC. Translation gives CASSFLRNYEQYF.

This clone was counted between two and nine times. The junction does not match germline at one end; this may be a read error. CDR3 bases: TGTGCCAGCAGTTTCCAACAGTCGAACGCCGGGGAGCTGTTTTTT. Translated, it gives CASSFQQSNAGELFF. The rearrangement uses TRBV27 and TRBJ2-2; D is uncertain. The germline CDR1 and CDR2 sequences are MNHEY and SMNVEV (reference sequence). The CDR3 contains 15 residues.

The chain combines TRBV9 with TRBJ2-2, with D perhaps TRBD2 (6 bases). The V end was cut by 4 bases, the J end by 4 bases, with 17 bases between. The CDR3 contains 16 residues. Germline lookup yields CDR1 SGDLS and CDR2 YYNGEE. The CDR3 sequence: CASSSRGRDGTGELFF. The CDR3 DNA reads as TGTGCCAGCAGCTCCAGAGGGCGGGACGGCACCGGGGAGCTGTTTTTT.

The chain employs TRBV18 and TRBJ1-2, with 7 positions matching TRBD1. J was trimmed by 8 bases and V by 3 bases; bases with no gene match: 6. Germline CDR1 KGHSH, CDR2 LQKENI. The length of the CDR3 is 13 residues. The CDR3 coding sequence is TGTGCCAGCTCACCCGAAAGGGGGCGAGGCTACACCTTC. As protein: CASSPERGRGYTF.

Written as DNA, the CDR3 is TGTGCCAGCAGTGAACCTGACAGGAAAATGTATCGGTACACCTTC. It yields the protein CASSEPDRKMYRYTF. The chain employs TRBV2 and TRBJ1-2; possible D gene TRBD1, 6 bases. V lost 2 bases and J 11 bases, leaving 21 bases between the germline ends. Germline CDR1 and CDR2: SNHLY and FYNNEI. The CDR3 length is 15 residues.